The 22 T cell receptor beta chains listed next were all sequenced from one sample in a study of spatial heterogeneity in lung cancer. TCRdb recomputed calls from the 5' RACE reads with MiXCR, one row per CDR3 protein. The data hold about 38,000 distinct CDR3 sequences, with approximately 5.2% observed a single time. Time point given: sample taken at primary tumor resection. The sample in question was PBMCs, obtained at surgery. These receptors originate from a female donor with early-stage non-small cell lung cancer.

The rearrangement links TRBV3-1 to TRBJ1-1; D gene ambiguous. This CDR3 spans 12 amino acids. CDR1 LGHDT and CDR2 YNNKEL come from the germline V gene (reference sequence). The germline V and J ends were trimmed by 0 bases and 8 bases, with 7 bases remaining between them. This chain's CDR3 is CASSQDMGEAFF. As DNA, the CDR3 is TGTGCCAGCAGCCAAGATATGGGGGAAGCTTTCTTT.

This clonotype was recorded at least ten times. The V call is TRBV20-1, the J call TRBJ2-4, with D perhaps matching TRBD1 (6 bases). Germline CDR1 reads DFQATT; CDR2 reads SNEGSKA (reference sequence). This CDR3 region has 17 residues. With 2 bases removed from V and 4 bases from J, the gap between germline ends came to 21 bases. This CDR3 reads CSARPRMGAGFKNIQYF. CDR3 coding DNA: TGCAGTGCTAGACCCCGTATGGGGGCTGGTTTTAAAAACATTCAGTACTTC.

The chain combines TRBV7-2 with TRBJ2-1; D perhaps matches TRBD2 (6 bases). With 4 bases removed from V and 5 bases from J, the gap between germline ends came to 18 bases. This CDR3 spans 16 amino acids. From germline, CDR1 is SGHTA and CDR2 FQGNSA. CDR3: CASSSLTWGRNNEQFF. As DNA, the CDR3 is TGTGCCAGCAGCTCCCTAACGTGGGGGAGGAACAATGAGCAGTTCTTC.

This clonotype was counted at least ten times. The rearrangement links TRBV27 to TRBJ1-6; no clear D gene. Trimming shortened V by 0 bases and J by 6 bases, and 12 bases separated the two germline ends. This CDR3 is 16 amino acids long. Per germline, CDR1 MNHEY and CDR2 SMNVEV (reference sequence). CDR3 sequence: CASSLSSNGINSPLHF. CDR3 in DNA: TGTGCCAGCAGTTTATCGTCTAACGGAATTAATTCACCCCTCCACTTT.

This clonotype was detected ten times or more. The rearrangement links TRBV7-2 to TRBJ1-5; D unclear. This CDR3 has 13 residues. Germline CDR1 is SGHTA and CDR2 is FQGNSA. The germline V and J ends were trimmed by 1 base and 2 bases, with 3 bases remaining between them. CDR3 region: CASSLVGNQPQHF. DNA of the CDR3: TGTGCCAGCAGCTTAGTGGGCAATCAGCCCCAGCATTTT.

This clonotype was counted many times. The V call is TRBV9, the J call TRBJ2-3; tentatively, D is TRBD2 (7 bases). Trimming removed 0 bases at V and 2 bases at J, with 16 bases between. Germline CDR1 is SGDLS and CDR2 is YYNGEE. The CDR3 has 17 residues. The CDR3 spells CASSVAIWGGPTDTQYF. DNA of the CDR3: TGTGCCAGCAGCGTAGCTATTTGGGGGGGCCCCACAGATACGCAGTATTTT.

In its sample, this clonotype was seen many times. The chain's CDR3 is CSAPGLANIYNEQFF. Written as DNA, the CDR3 is TGCAGTGCTCCCGGACTAGCAAACATCTACAATGAGCAGTTCTTC. The chain uses TRBV20-1 and TRBJ2-1; 8 bases map to TRBD2. CDR1 DFQATT and CDR2 SNEGSKA come from the germline V gene (reference sequence). V shed 5 bases and J 3 bases; nucleotides not matched to a gene: 9. CDR3 size: 15 residues.

This clonotype has at least ten counts. J is TRBJ1-2 and V is TRBV28, with a possible D match to TRBD1 (6 bases). Between the trimmed V and J ends, which lost 7 bases and 0 bases, there was a span of 15 bases. Germline CDR1 and CDR2: MDHEN and SYDVKM. The CDR3 extends over 15 amino acids. The CDR3 nucleotides read TGTGCCAGCATCTTGGGGACACTAGCTAACTATGGCTACACCTTC. It is translated as CASILGTLANYGYTF.

By proportion, this clonotype is medium-sized. CDR3 sequence reads: CSASHSSGTGDSPLHF. The CDR3 DNA reads TGCAGTGCTTCGCACTCCTCCGGGACAGGGGATTCACCCCTCCACTTT. This chain uses TRBV20-1 with TRBJ1-6; 10 bases match TRBD1. Germline V gives CDR1 DFQATT, CDR2 SNEGSKA (reference sequence). V lost 5 bases, J lost 8 bases, and 12 bases stayed unmatched. The CDR3 runs to 16 residues.

This clonotype was counted at least ten times. V gene TRBV3-1 combines with J gene TRBJ1-1, with D unclear. Germline V CDR1 and CDR2: LGHDT, YNNKEL (reference sequence). V was clipped by 0 bases and J by 5 bases, with 7 bases between them. The CDR3 sequence is 13 residues long. As DNA, the CDR3 is TGTGCCAGCAGCCAAGATAGAGGGACTGAAGCTTTCTTT. It codes for CASSQDRGTEAFF.

This rearrangement joins TRBV7-6 to TRBJ1-1, with a possible D match to TRBD1 (6 bases). The CDR3 totals 14 residues. The V end was cut by 3 bases, the J end by 4 bases, with 12 bases between. The germline gives CDR1 SGHVS, CDR2 FNYEAQ. CDR3 protein: CASSFGRGATEAFF. CDR3 bases: TGTGCCAGCAGCTTCGGACGGGGGGCCACTGAAGCTTTCTTT.

This clonotype was observed at least ten times. V and J are TRBV20-1 and TRBJ2-7; weak D call: TRBD2 (5 bases). This CDR3 has 13 amino acids. The ends were cut back, 6 bases at V and 2 bases at J, with 14 bases in the middle. Germline assignment: CDR1 DFQATT and CDR2 SNEGSKA (reference sequence). The CDR3 sequence is CSAPPGNAYEQYF. In DNA, the CDR3 is TGCAGTGCCCCCCCCGGGAACGCCTACGAGCAGTACTTC.

This clonotype was counted many times. The chain has TRBV29-1 and TRBJ2-3; perhaps TRBD2 as D (7 bases). The CDR3 is 14 amino acids. V was trimmed by 5 bases and J by 5 bases, leaving 17 bases between them. The germline V gene has CDR1 SQVTM and CDR2 ANQGSEA. CDR3 in amino acids: CSVKGGEAQDTQYF. The CDR3 nucleotides are TGCAGCGTTAAAGGGGGGGAGGCCCAAGATACGCAGTATTTT.

The gene calls are TRBV7-9 and TRBJ1-2; a possible D gene is TRBD1 (6 bases). Germline CDR1 reads SEHNR; CDR2 reads FQNEAQ (reference sequence). V was shortened by 5 bases and J by 6 bases, with 13 bases between the two germline ends. The CDR3 runs to 13 residues. The CDR3 spells CASSPSGGHGYTF. DNA for the CDR3: TGTGCCAGCAGCCCGTCCGGGGGGCATGGCTACACCTTC.

There are many counts of this clonotype. V usage is TRBV4-3 and J usage is TRBJ2-4; D possibly uses TRBD1 or TRBD2 (6 bases each). Germline V lookup: CDR1 LGHNA, CDR2 YSLEER. V was clipped by 0 bases and J by 6 bases, with 27 bases between them. The CDR3 runs to 20 residues. The CDR3 sequence: CASSQDLSEGWGALTNIQYF. The CDR3 bases are TGCGCCAGCAGCCAAGATCTATCCGAGGGTTGGGGGGCGTTAACAAACATTCAGTACTTC.

This clonotype showed up many times. The V gene is TRBV11-2, the J gene TRBJ2-3; 10 bases line up with TRBD1. Germline assignment: CDR1 SGHAT and CDR2 FQNNGV. V lost 6 bases, J lost 9 bases, and 15 bases stayed unmatched. The CDR3 loop spans 16 amino acids. CDR3 sequence reads: CASSAIRWTGGGTQYF. The CDR3 bases are TGTGCCAGCAGTGCCATAAGGTGGACAGGGGGAGGAACGCAGTATTTT.

This clonotype was counted ten times or more. V usage is TRBV6-1 and J usage is TRBJ2-5; TRBD2 might be the D (6 bases). Trimming took off 6 bases at V and 5 bases at J, with 13 bases between the two ends. This CDR3 comprises 13 residues. Germline V gene lookup returns CDR1 MNHNS and CDR2 SASEGT. The CDR3 here is CASRYGGIETQYF. CDR3 sequence (DNA): TGTGCCAGCAGATACGGGGGTATCGAGACCCAGTACTTC.

There are many counts of this clonotype. The chain recombines TRBV5-1 with TRBJ2-3, with 9 bases aligning to TRBD1. The CDR3 length is 15 residues. Germline V CDR1 and CDR2: SGHRS, YFSETQ. The trim removed 3 bases at V and 4 bases at J, leaving 6 bases unmatched. The CDR3 is CASSWGDRAPDTQYF. CDR3 DNA sequence: TGCGCCAGCAGCTGGGGGGACAGGGCCCCAGATACGCAGTATTTT.

This clonotype has at least ten counts. The J gene is TRBJ2-5, the V gene TRBV6-2 or TRBV6-3; TRBD2 aligns across 8 bases. J was trimmed by 5 bases and V by 6 bases; bases with no gene match: 5. The length of the CDR3 is 13 residues. Germline CDR1 MNHEY, CDR2 SVGEGT. CDR3 sequence reads: CASRSGGRETQYF. CDR3 bases: TGTGCCAGCAGGAGCGGGGGCCGGGAGACCCAGTACTTC.

This chain joins TRBV3-1 and TRBJ1-4, with D possibly being TRBD1 (5 bases). Trimming took 0 bases from V and 14 from J, leaving 10 bases between them. CDR3 length: 12 amino acids. The germline CDR1 and CDR2 sequences are LGHDT and YNNKEL (reference sequence). CDR3 residues: CASSQDRRDLFF. The CDR3 DNA sequence: TGTGCCAGCAGCCAAGATCGTAGGGACCTGTTTTTT.

This clonotype was detected only a few times. This chain uses TRBV30 with TRBJ2-2, with D tentatively TRBD1 or TRBD2 (5 bases each). This CDR3 is 16 amino acids long. V dropped 0 bases and J dropped 7 bases, with 18 bases sitting between them. Per germline, CDR1 GTSNPN and CDR2 SVGIG (reference sequence). CDR3 bases: TGTGCCTGGAGTGTTTTCCGGGGCCTAACCATCGGGGAGCTGTTTTTT. Its translation is CAWSVFRGLTIGELFF.

This clonotype was seen ten or more times. The gene calls are TRBV29-1 and TRBJ1-5, with 8 bases lining up with TRBD1. Trimming cost V 4 bases and J 7 bases; bases outside gene matches: 9. Germline CDR1 reads SQVTM; CDR2 reads ANQGSEA. The CDR3 loop spans 14 amino acids. CDR3 coding DNA: TGCAGCGTTGCGGGTGCAGGGGGCGGGCAGCCCCAGCATTTT. Translation: CSVAGAGGGQPQHF. The variable domain in full, with the rest retrieved from reference TRBV29-1 and TRBJ1-5, is SAVISQKPSRDICQRGTSLTIQCQVDSQVTMMFWYRQQPGQSLTLIATANQGSEATYESGFVIDKFPISRPNLTFSTLTVSNMSPEDSSIYLCSVAGAGGGQPQHFGDGTRLSIL.